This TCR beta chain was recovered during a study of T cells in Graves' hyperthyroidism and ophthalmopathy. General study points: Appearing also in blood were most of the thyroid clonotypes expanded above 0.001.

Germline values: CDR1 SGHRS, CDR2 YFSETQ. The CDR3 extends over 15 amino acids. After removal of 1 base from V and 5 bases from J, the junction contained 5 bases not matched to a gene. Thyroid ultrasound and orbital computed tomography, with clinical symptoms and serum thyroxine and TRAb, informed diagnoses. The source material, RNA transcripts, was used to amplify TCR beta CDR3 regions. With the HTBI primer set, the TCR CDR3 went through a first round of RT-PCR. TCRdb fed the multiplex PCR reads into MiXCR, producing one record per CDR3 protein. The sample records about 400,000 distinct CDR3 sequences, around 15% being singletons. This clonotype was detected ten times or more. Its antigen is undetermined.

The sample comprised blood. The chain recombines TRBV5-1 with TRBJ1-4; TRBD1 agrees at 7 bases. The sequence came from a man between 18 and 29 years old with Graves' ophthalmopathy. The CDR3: CASSLRGTENEKLFF. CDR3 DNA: TGCGCCAGCAGCTTGAGAGGGACAGAAAATGAAAAACTGTTTTTT.